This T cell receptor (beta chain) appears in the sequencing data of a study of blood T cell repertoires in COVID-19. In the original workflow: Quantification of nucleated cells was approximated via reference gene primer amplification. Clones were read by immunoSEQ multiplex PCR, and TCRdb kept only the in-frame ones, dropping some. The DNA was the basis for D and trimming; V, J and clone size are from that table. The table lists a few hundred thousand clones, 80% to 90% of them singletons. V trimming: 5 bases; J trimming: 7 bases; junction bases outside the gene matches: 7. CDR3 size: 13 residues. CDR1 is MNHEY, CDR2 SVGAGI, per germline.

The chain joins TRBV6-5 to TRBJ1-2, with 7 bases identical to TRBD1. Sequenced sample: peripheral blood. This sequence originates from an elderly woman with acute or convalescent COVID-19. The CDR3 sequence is CASSHRGESGYTF. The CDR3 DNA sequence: TGTGCCAGCAGTCACAGGGGCGAGAGTGGCTACACCTTC.